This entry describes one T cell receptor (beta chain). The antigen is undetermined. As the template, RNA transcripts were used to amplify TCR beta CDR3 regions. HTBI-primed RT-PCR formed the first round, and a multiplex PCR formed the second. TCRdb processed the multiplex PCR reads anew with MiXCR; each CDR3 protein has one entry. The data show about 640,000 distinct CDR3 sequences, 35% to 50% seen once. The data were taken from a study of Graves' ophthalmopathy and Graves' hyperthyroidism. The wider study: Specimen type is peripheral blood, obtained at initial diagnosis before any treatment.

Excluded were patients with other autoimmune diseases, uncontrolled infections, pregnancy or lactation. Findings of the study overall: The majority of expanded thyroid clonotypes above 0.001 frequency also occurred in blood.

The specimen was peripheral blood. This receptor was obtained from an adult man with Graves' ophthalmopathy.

The CDR3: CASSPPSGPIFSYGYTF. CDR3 bases: TGTGCCAGCTCACCACCGTCGGGCCCTATATTCTCCTATGGCTACACCTTC. This chain links TRBV7-9 with TRBJ1-2, with D hard to call. V lost 8 bases and J lost 4, with 26 bases in between. The length of the CDR3 is 17 residues. Germline V gives CDR1 SEHNR, CDR2 FQNEAQ (reference sequence).